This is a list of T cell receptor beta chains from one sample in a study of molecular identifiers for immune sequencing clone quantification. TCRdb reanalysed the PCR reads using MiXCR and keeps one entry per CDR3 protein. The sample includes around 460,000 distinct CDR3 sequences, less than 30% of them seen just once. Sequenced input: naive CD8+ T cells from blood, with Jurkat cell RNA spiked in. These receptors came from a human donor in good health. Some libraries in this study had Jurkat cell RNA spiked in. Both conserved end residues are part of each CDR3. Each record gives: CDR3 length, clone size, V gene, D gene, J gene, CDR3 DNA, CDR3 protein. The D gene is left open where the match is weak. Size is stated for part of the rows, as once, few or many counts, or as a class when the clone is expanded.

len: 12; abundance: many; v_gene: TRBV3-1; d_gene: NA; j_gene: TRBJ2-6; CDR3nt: TGTGCCAGCAGCAACGGGAATAGTTTGAAGACTTTC; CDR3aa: CASSNGNSLKTF
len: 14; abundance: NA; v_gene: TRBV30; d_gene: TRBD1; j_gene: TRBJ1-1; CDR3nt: TGTGCCTGGAGTCCGACACAGGGGGATACTGAAGCTTTCTTT; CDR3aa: CAWSPTQGDTEAFF
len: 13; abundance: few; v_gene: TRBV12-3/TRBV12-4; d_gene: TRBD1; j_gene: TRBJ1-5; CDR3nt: TGTGCCAGCAGTGAGGGCGGACAGGGTCGCCAGCATTTT; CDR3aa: CASSEGGQGRQHF
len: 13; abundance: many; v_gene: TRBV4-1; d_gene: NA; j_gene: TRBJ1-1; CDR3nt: TGCGCCAGCAGCCAAGTAGGAAACACTGAAGCTTTCTTT; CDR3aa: CASSQVGNTEAFF
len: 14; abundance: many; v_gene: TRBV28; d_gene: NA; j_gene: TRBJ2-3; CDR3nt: TGTGCCAGCAGTTTATTTGGCAGCACAGATACGCAGTATTTT; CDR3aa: CASSLFGSTDTQYF
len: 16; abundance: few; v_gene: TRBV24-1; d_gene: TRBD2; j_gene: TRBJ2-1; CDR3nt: TGTGCCACCAGTGATTTTAATAGCGGGATAGGCAATGAGCAGTTCTTC; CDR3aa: CATSDFNSGIGNEQFF
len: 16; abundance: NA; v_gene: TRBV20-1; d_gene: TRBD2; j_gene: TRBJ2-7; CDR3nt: TGCGGTGCTAGATTTGATGGGCTAGCGGGACTCTGCGAGCGGTGCTTC; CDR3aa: CGARFDGLAGLCERCF
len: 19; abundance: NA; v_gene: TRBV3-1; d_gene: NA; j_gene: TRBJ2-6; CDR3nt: TGTGCCAGCAGCCAAGATGGCGGAAGAAGAGGCTCTGGGGCCAACGTCCTGACTTTC; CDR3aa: CASSQDGGRRGSGANVLTF
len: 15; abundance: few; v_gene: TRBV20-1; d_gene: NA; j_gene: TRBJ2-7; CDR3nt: TGCAGTGCTACCTATAACGATGGAGTCCCCTACGAGCAGTACTTC; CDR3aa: CSATYNDGVPYEQYF
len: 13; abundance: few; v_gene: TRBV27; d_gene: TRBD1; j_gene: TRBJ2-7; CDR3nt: TGTGCCAGCAGTCCTCAGACAGGGGACGAGCAGTACTTC; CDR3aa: CASSPQTGDEQYF
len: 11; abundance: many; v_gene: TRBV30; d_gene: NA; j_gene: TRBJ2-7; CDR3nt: TGTGCCTGGAAATGGGGCTACGAGCAGTACTTC; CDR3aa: CAWKWGYEQYF
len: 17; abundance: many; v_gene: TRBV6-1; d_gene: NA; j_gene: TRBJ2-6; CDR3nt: TGTGCCAGCAGTGAAGCGATTTTCCTCTCTGGGGCCAACGTCCTGACTTTC; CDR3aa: CASSEAIFLSGANVLTF